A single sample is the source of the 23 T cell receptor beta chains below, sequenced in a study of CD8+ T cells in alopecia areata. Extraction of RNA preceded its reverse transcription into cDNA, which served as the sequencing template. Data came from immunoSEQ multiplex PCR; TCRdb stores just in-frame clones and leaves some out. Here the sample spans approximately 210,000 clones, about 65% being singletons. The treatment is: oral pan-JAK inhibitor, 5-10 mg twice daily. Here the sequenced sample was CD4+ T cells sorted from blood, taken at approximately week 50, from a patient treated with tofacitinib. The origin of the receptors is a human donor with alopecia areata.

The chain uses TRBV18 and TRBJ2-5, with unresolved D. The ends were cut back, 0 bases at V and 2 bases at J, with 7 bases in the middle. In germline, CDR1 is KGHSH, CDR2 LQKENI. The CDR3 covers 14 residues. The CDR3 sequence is CASSPPGRQETQYF. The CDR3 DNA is TGTGCCAGCTCACCACCGGGCAGGCAAGAGACCCAGTACTTC.

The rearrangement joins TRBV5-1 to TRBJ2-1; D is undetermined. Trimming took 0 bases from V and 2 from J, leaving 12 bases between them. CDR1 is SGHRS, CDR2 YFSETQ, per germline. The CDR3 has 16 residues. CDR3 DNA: TGCGCCAGCAGCTTGGCCGGGCAGGAGACCTACAATGAGCAGTTCTTC. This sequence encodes CASSLAGQETYNEQFF. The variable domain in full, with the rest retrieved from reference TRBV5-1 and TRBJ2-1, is KAGVTQTPRYLIKTRGQQVTLSCSPISGHRSVSWYQQTPGQGLQFLFEYFSETQRNKGNFPGRFSGRQFSNSRSEMNVSTLELGDSALYLCASSLAGQETYNEQFFGPGTRLTVL.

CDR3 bases: TGCAGCGTTCTCGAGGACAGGGTCGATGGCTACACCTTC. It specifies CSVLEDRVDGYTF. V gene TRBV29-1 combines with J gene TRBJ1-2, with TRBD1 matching 8 bases. The junction had 8 bases not matched to a gene; V was cut back by 5 bases and J by 6 bases. In germline, CDR1 is SQVTM, CDR2 ANQGSEA. This CDR3 has 13 residues.

CDR3 in amino acids: CASSATGVRYTEAFF. DNA for the CDR3: TGTGCCAGCAGCGCTACAGGGGTGAGGTACACTGAAGCTTTCTTT. V is TRBV9 and J is TRBJ1-1; 7 bases agree with TRBD1. Per germline, CDR1 SGDLS and CDR2 YYNGEE. CDR3 length equals 15 residues. V lost 3 bases to trimming and J lost 3 bases; unmatched junction nucleotides: 8. Combining the CDR3 with reference TRBV9 and TRBJ1-1 gives the whole variable domain DSGVTQTPKHLITATGQRVTLRCSPRSGDLSVYWYQQSLDQGLQFLIQYYNGEERAKGNILERFSAQQFPDLHSELNLSSLELGDSALYFCASSATGVRYTEAFFGQGTRLTVV.

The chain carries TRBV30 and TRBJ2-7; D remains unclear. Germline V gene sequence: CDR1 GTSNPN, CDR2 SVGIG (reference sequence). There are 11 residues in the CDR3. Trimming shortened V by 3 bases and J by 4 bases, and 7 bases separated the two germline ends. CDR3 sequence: CAWSQPYEQYF. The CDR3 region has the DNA TGTGCCTGGAGCCAACCGTACGAGCAGTACTTC.

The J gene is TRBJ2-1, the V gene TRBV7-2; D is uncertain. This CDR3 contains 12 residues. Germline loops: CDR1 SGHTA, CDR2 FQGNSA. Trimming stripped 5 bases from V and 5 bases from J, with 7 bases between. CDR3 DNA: TGTGCCAGCAGCCAATGGAACAATGAGCAGTTCTTC. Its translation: CASSQWNNEQFF.

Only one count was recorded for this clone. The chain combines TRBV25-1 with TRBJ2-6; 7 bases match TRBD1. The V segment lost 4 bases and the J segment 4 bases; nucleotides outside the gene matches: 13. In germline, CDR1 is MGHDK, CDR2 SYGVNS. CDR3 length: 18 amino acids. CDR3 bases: TGTGCCAGCAGTGGACAGGGACGGGCCACTGGAGGGGCCAACGTCCTGACTTTC. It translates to CASSGQGRATGGANVLTF.

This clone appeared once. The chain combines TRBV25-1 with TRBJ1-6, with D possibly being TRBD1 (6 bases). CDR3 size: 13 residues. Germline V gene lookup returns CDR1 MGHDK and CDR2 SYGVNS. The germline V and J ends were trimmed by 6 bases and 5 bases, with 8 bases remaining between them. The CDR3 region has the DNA TGTGCCAGCAGACAGGGACATAATTCACCCCTCCACTTT. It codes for CASRQGHNSPLHF.

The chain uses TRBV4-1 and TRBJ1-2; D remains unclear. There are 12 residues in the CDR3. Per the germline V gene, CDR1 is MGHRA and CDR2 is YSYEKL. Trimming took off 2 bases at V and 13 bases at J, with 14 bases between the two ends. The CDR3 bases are TGCGCCAGCAGCCAAACTGGCACGATCTCCACCTTC. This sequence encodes CASSQTGTISTF.

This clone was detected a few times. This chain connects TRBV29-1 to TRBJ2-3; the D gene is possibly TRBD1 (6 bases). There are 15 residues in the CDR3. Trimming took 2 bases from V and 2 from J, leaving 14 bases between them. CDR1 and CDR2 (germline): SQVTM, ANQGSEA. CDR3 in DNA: TGCAGCGTTGAATCAGGGGCGCGTGTCACAGATACGCAGTATTTT. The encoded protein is CSVESGARVTDTQYF.

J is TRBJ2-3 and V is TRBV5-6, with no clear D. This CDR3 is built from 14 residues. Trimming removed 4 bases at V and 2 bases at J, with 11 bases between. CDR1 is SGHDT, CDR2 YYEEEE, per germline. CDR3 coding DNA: TGTGCCAGCAGCCTGGGCCGAGACACAGATACGCAGTATTTT. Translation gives CASSLGRDTDTQYF.

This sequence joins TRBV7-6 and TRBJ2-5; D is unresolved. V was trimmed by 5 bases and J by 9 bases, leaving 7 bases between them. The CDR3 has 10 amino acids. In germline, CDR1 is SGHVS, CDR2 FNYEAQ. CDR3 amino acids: CASSGPAQYF. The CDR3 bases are TGTGCCAGCAGCGGCCCGGCCCAGTACTTC.

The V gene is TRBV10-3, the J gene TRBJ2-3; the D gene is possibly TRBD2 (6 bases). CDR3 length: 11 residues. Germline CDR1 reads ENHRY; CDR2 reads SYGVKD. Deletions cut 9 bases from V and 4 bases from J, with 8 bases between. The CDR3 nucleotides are TGTGCCATATGGGGGGCAGATACGCAGTATTTT. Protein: CAIWGADTQYF.

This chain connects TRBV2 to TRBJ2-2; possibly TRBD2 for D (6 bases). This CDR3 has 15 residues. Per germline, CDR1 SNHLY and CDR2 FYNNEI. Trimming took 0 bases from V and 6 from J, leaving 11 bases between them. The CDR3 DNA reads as TGTGCCAGCAGTGAAGCGGGGGGATCCCCCGGGGAGCTGTTTTTT. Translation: CASSEAGGSPGELFF.

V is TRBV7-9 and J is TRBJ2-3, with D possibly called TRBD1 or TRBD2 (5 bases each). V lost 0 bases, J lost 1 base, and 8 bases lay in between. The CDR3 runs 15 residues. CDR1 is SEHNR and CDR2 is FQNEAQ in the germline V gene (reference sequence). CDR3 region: CASSLAGVGTDTQYF. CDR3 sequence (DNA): TGTGCCAGCAGCTTAGCGGGGGTCGGCACAGATACGCAGTATTTT.

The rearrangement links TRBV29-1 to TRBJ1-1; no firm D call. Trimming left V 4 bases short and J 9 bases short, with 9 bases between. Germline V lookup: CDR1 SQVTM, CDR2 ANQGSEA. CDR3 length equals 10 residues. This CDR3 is CSVGVQKAFF. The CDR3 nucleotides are TGCAGCGTTGGGGTCCAGAAAGCTTTCTTT.

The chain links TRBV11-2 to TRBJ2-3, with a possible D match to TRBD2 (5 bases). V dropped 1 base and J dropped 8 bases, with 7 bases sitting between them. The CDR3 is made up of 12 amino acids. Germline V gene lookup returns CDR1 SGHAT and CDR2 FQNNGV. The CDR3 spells CASSLGAGTQYF. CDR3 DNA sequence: TGTGCCAGCAGCTTAGGGGCGGGTACGCAGTATTTT.

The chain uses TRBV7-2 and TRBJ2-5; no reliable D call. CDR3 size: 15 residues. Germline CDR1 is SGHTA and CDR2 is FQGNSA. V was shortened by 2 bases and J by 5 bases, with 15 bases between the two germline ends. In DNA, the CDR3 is TGTGCCAGCAGCTTAAGCCAGACTTTAGCTGAGACCCAGTACTTC. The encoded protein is CASSLSQTLAETQYF. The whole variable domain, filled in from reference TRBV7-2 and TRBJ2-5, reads GAGVSQSPSNKVTEKGKDVELRCDPISGHTALYWYRQSLGQGLEFLIYFQGNSAPDKSGLPSDRFSAERTGGSVSTLTIQRTQQEDSAVYLCASSLSQTLAETQYFGPGTRLLVL.

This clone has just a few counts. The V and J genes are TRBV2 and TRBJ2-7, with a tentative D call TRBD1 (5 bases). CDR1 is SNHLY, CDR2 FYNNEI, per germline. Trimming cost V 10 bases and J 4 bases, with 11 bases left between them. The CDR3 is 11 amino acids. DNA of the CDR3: TGTGCCACCATGGGGCTTTACGAGCAGTACTTC. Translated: CATMGLYEQYF.

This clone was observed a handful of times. The CDR3: CASSQIFQGGQPQHF. The CDR3, as DNA: TGCGCCAGCAGCCAAATCTTTCAGGGGGGTCAGCCCCAGCATTTT. This chain links TRBV4-1 with TRBJ1-5; TRBD1 aligns across 7 bases. The CDR3 contains 15 residues. Losses at the gene ends were 2 bases for V and 6 bases for J; bases not matched to a gene: 7. From germline, CDR1 is MGHRA and CDR2 YSYEKL.

The CDR3 DNA follows: TGTGCCAGCTCAACCTTGGGGTTTTCCACCCAAGAGACCCAGTACTTC. Translating gives CASSTLGFSTQETQYF. This rearrangement joins TRBV18 to TRBJ2-5; D unresolved. The V end was cut by 5 bases, the J end by 1 base, with 17 bases between. This CDR3 spans 16 amino acids. CDR1 is KGHSH and CDR2 is LQKENI in the germline V gene. Together with reference TRBV18 and TRBJ2-5, the CDR3 gives the full variable domain: NAGVMQNPRHLVRRRGQEARLRCSPMKGHSHVYWYRQLPEEGLKFMVYLQKENIIDESGMPKERFSAEFPKEGPSILRIQQVVRGDSAAYFCASSTLGFSTQETQYFGPGTRLLVL.

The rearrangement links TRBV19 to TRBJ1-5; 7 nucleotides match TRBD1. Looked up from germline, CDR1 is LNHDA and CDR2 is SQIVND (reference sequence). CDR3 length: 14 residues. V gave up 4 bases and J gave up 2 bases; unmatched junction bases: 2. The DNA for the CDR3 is TGTGCCAGTAGTAGGGACAGCCGCAATCAGCCCCAGCATTTT. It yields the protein CASSRDSRNQPQHF. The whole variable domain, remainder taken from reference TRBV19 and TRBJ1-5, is DGGITQSPKYLFRKEGQNVTLSCEQNLNHDAMYWYRQDPGQGLRLIYYSQIVNDFQKGDIAEGYSVSREKKESFPLTVTSAQKNPTAFYLCASSRDSRNQPQHFGDGTRLSIL.

CDR3 region: CSVDLGGNQPQHF. CDR3 in DNA: TGCAGCGTTGACCTGGGGGGCAATCAGCCCCAGCATTTT. This chain links TRBV29-1 with TRBJ1-5; D perhaps matches TRBD1 (5 bases). The CDR3 contains 13 residues. The V gene's germline CDR1 is SQVTM and CDR2 ANQGSEA. Trimming took 3 bases from V and 2 from J, leaving 8 bases between them.